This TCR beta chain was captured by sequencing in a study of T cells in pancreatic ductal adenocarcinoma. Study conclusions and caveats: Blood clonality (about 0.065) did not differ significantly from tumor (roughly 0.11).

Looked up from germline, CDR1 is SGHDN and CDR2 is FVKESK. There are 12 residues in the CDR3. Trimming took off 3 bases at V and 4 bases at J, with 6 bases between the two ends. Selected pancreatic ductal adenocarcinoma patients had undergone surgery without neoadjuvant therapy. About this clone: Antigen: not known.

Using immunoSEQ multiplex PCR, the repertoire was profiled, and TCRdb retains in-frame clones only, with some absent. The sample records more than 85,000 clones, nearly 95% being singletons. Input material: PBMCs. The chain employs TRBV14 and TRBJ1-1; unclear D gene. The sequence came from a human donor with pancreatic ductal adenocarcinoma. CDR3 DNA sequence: TGTGCCAGCAGCCACGGTAGCACTGAAGCTTTCTTT. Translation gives CASSHGSTEAFF.